The T cell receptor beta chain described here comes from a study of tumor-infiltrating lymphocytes in primary liver carcinoma. Study-wide background: Male and female patients aged 30 to 69 years made up the cohort. There were roughly 3.5 to 7.5 million productive TCRbeta reads per sample, a yield similar across tissue types. Findings of the study overall: Among the pair types, tumor region pairs showed more overlap than tumor-adjacent and tumor-blood pairs.

Extraction also yielded germline DNA, while blood RNA was obtained from unsorted whole blood. Before any surgery took place, four milliliters of peripheral blood were collected. Total RNA amounting to about 520 ng was the source from which TCR beta cDNA was made with a constant-region primer. ARM-PCR was slightly modified, and three nested multiplex PCR rounds with it gave rise to the TCR beta libraries. Rounds one and two of PCR, each of about 10 cycles, were primed with TRBV1-TRBV30 forward primers and a C-beta reverse primer. One entry per CDR3 protein, called by TCRdb with MiXCR from the multiplex PCR reads. The sample consists of about 310,000 distinct CDR3 sequences, roughly two thirds of them appearing once. A remark on this clonotype: Its antigen is undetermined. At one of its ends the junction is not consistent with the germline gene, which may arise from a read error.

This CDR3 contains 14 residues. Germline V CDR1 and CDR2: MNHNS, SASEGT. The sequenced sample was peripheral blood. The sequence came from a man aged 35 to 55 with primary liver carcinoma and hepatitis B virus infection. The chain couples TRBV6-1 to TRBJ2-4; a possible D gene is TRBD1 (6 bases). The CDR3 loop reads CATSETGAKNIQYF. Written as DNA, the CDR3 is TGTGCCACCAGTGAAACAGGGGCCAAAAACATTCAGTACTTC.